What follows is one T cell receptor (beta chain) and its context. The data were produced by immunoSEQ multiplex PCR, yet TCRdb's version contains in-frame clones alone and is incomplete. The profile shows almost 400,000 clones, 85% to 90% of them singletons. V lost 5 bases, J lost 0 bases, and 3 bases stayed unmatched. The CDR3 runs 15 residues. Germline V gene lookup returns CDR1 SGHTA and CDR2 FQGTGA. These data come from a study of blood T cell repertoires in COVID-19. For the study at large: There were acute and convalescent COVID-19 samples, and they came from the United States, Italy and Spain. The analysed material was cDNA or gDNA that came from T cells, B-cell-depleted T cells, or PBMCs.

Participant age was roughly 18 to 89 years, and participants resided in approximately 24 US areas. Donors in Cohort 3 counted as recovered after two negative PCRs, clearance, or symptom resolution. The sequenced sample consisted of PBMCs or T cells enriched from blood (not recorded which). The receptor was derived from a young woman who had recovered from COVID-19. The chain links TRBV7-3 to TRBJ2-1; 8 bases match TRBD2. The CDR3 bases are TGTGCCAGCAGCGTCACTAGCGGCTCCTACAATGAGCAGTTCTTC. Its translation: CASSVTSGSYNEQFF.